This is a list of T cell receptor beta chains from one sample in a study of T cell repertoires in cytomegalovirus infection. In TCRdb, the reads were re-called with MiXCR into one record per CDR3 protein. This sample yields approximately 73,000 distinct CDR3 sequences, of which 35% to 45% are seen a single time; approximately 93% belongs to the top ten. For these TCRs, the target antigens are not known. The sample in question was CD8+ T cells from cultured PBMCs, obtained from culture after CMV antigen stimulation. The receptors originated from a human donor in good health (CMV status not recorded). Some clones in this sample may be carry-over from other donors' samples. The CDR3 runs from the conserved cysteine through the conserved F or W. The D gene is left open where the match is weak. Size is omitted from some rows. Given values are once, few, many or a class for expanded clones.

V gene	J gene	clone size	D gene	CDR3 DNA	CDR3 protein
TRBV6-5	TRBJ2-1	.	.	TGTGCCAGCAGTGAAAGTGGGGTCCTATACAATGAGCAGTTCTTC	CASSESGVLYNEQFF
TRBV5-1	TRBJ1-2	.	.	TGCGCCAGCAGCAGGGAACGAGACCCCGGCTTCGGCTACACCTTC	CASSRERDPGFGYTF
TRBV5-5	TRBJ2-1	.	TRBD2	TGTGCCAGCAGCGAGGGGGGAGCTAGCGGGGACTACAATGAGCAGTTCTTC	CASSEGGASGDYNEQFF
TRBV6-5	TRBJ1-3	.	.	TGTGCCAGCATTAAAGACGGAATCTCTGGAAACACCATATATTTT	CASIKDGISGNTIYF
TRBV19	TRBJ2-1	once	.	TGTGCCAGTAGTATCGTCGGGGTCTCCCACAATGAGCAGTTCTTC	CASSIVGVSHNEQFF
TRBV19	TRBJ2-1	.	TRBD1	TGTGCCAGTAGCGCCGGGACAGGGGGTGGTGAGCAGTTCTTC	CASSAGTGGGEQFF
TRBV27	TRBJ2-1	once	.	TGTGCCAGCAGTTTCTTCCCATCCTACAATGAGCAGTTCTTC	CASSFFPSYNEQFF
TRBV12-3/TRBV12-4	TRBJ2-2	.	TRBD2	TGTGCCAGCAGTTGGTTAGCGGGGGATAACACCGGGGAGCTGTTTTTT	CASSWLAGDNTGELFF
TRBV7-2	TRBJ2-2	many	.	TGTGCCAGCAGCGGTGAGCGGCTCACCGGGGAGCTGTTTTTT	CASSGERLTGELFF
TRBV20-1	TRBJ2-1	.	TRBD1	TGCAGTGCCCCTCGAGGGGGCTCGTGGAATGAGCAGTTCTTC	CSAPRGGSWNEQFF
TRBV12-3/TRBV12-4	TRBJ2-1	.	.	TGTGCCAGCAGCCACAATGAGCAGTTCTTC	CASSHNEQFF
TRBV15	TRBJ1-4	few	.	TGTGCCACCAGCAGAGTAGGGCTTAATGAAAAACTGTTTTTT	CATSRVGLNEKLFF
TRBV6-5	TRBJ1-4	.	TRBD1	TGTGCCAGCAGTAGGGGACAGATGGATGAAAAACTGTTTTTT	CASSRGQMDEKLFF
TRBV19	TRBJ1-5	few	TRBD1	TGTGCCAGTAGTCCGGGGACAGGGGGTAATGAGCCCCAGCATTTT	CASSPGTGGNEPQHF
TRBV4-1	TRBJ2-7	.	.	TGCGCCAGCAGCCAAGGTCCCCACGGGGGTAACTTTAACGAGCAGTACTTC	CASSQGPHGGNFNEQYF
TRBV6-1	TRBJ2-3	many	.	TGTGCCAGCAGTGACCAGGGAAGCCCCAGGGATACGCAGTATTTT	CASSDQGSPRDTQYF
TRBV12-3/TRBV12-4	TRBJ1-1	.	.	TGTGCCAGCAGCTCCTACATGGGCACTGAAGCTTTCTTT	CASSSYMGTEAFF
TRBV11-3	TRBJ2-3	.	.	TGTGCCAGCAGCGATGGGACCTTCCCAGATACGCAGTATTTT	CASSDGTFPDTQYF
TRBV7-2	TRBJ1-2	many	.	TGTGCCAGCAGGGATACAAATACCTATGGCTACACCTTC	CASRDTNTYGYTF
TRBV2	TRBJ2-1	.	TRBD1	TGTGCCAGCATCGAACAGGGGGCGACCTACAATGAGCAGTTCTTC	CASIEQGATYNEQFF
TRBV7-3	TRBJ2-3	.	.	TGTGCCAGCAGCTTCCCATCCGGGGGCCTAGATACGCAGTATTTT	CASSFPSGGLDTQYF
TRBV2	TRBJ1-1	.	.	TGTGCCAGCAGGGAAAACACTGAAGCTTTCTTT	CASRENTEAFF
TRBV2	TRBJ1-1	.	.	TGTGCCAGCAGTACAGGGCTGAACACTGAAGCTTTCTTT	CASSTGLNTEAFF
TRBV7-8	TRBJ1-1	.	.	TGTGCCAGCAGCCCGGACGGTTCGAACACTGAAGCTTTCTTT	CASSPDGSNTEAFF
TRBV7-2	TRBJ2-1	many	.	TGTGCCAGCAGCTTAGTTCCACTCTCCGGGGAGCAGTTCTTC	CASSLVPLSGEQFF
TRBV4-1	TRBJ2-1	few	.	TGCGCCAGCAGCCAAGATCTTGGTGACTACAATGAGCAGTTCTTC	CASSQDLGDYNEQFF
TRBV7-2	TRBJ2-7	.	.	TGTGCCAGCAGCCCCCCGTCCTACGATCAGTACTTC	CASSPPSYDQYF
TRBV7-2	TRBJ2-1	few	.	TGTGCCAGCAGCTTACTGCCGGGACGGAGCTCCTACAATGAGCAGTTCTTC	CASSLLPGRSSYNEQFF
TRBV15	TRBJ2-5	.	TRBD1	TGTGCCACCAGCAGAGCGACGACAGGGTGGGAGACCCAGTACTTC	CATSRATTGWETQYF
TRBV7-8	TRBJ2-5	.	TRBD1	TGTGCCAGCAGCCAGCCGGGACAGTTGAGAGAGACCCAGTACTTC	CASSQPGQLRETQYF
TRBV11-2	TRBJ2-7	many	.	TGTGCCAGCAGCTTGGGGAGAAGCCAAGGGGCACCCTACGAGCAGTACTTC	CASSLGRSQGAPYEQYF
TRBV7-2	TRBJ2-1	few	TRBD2	TGTGCCAGCAGGTTCCTGACTAGCGGTTTAAAGAATGAGCAGTTCTTC	CASRFLTSGLKNEQFF
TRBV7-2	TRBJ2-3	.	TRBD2	TGTGCCAGCAGCTTAGAACCAGCGGGGGGGCCGAATACGCAGTATTTT	CASSLEPAGGPNTQYF
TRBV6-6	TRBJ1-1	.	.	TGTGCCAGCAGTTACAACATAAACACTGAAGCTTTCTTT	CASSYNINTEAFF
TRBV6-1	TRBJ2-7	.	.	TGTGCCAGCAGTGAGGGTTCACGTCCCTACGAGCAGTACTTC	CASSEGSRPYEQYF
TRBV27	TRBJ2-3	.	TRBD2	TGTGCCAGCAGTTTACGGGAACCGGGACTAGCTATAAGCACAGATACGCAGTATTTT	CASSLREPGLAISTDTQYF
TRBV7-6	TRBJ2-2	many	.	TGTGCCAGCAGCTTAGCAGGGAACACCGGGGAGCTGTTTTTT	CASSLAGNTGELFF
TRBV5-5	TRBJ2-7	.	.	TGTGCCAGCAGTTTTGACTACGAGCAGTACTTC	CASSFDYEQYF
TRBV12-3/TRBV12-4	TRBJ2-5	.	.	TGTGCCAGCAAGGCGGGAAGAGAGACCCAGTACTTC	CASKAGRETQYF
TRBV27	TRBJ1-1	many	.	TGTGCCAGCAGCCGTGGAAACACTGAAGCTTTCTTT	CASSRGNTEAFF